The clone carrying this TCR beta chain was recorded at least ten times. Its matching antigen is unknown. The germline gives CDR1 ENHRY, CDR2 SYGVKD. The CDR3 is 16 residues long. The junction had 5 bases not matched to a gene; V was cut back by 0 bases and J by 1 base. Constant-segment primers and 5'RACE yielded cDNA libraries for TCR alpha and TCR beta, each carrying sample barcodes and UMIs. TCRdb itself ran the 5' RACE reads through MiXCR, one entry per CDR3 protein. This table has fewer than 40,000 distinct CDR3 sequences, around 8% appearing once. These data are taken from a study of T-cell memory formation after mild COVID-19. Study outcomes and limitations: From day 15 to 85, contracting clones were balanced between CD4 and CD8, whereas later expanders leaned toward CD4+. Some clones that responded turned up in pre-infection memory, which suggests that cross-reactive memory joined in.

This clonotype originated in a man between 18 and 29 years old who had mild COVID-19 (a few samples of this study predate the infection). Cell type and time point are not known. The specimen was PBMCs or a T cell subset sorted from them (not recorded which). The gene calls are TRBV10-3 and TRBJ1-1; 7 positions agree with TRBD1. CDR3 bases: TGTGCCATCAGTGAGTCGGAGGGGGCAGCGAACACTGAAGCTTTCTTT. It specifies CAISESEGAANTEAFF.